These T cell receptor beta chains were read from a single sample in a study of response to subunit inactivated influenza vaccine. TCRdb analysed the RT-PCR reads with MiXCR anew, one entry per CDR3 protein. The sample contains about 780,000 distinct CDR3 sequences, about 18% of which appear only once. The source was PBMCs from blood, collected around 5 days after vaccination. These TCRs come from a man aged 50-59 years who received an inactivated influenza vaccine. The CDR3 runs from the conserved cysteine through the conserved F or W. A D gene is named only where the DNA matches it firmly. The size entry is marked missing in some rows and otherwise reads once, few, many or a size class.

>TRBD2|TRBJ2-4|.|TRBV11-2
CASSQFMGSGITKNIQYF
TGTGCCAGCAGCCAGTTCATGGGTAGCGGGATCACCAAAAACATTCAGTACTTC
>TRBD1|TRBJ2-1|.|TRBV5-1
CASQRSTGAYNEQFF
TGCGCCAGCCAGAGGAGTACAGGGGCCTACAATGAGCAGTTCTTC
>.|TRBJ2-1|.|TRBV4-1
CASSQDHLPYLFF
TGCGCCAGCAGCCAAGATCATCTACCCTACTTGTTCTTC
>.|TRBJ1-1|many|TRBV27
CASSLYPGGITEAFF
TGTGCCAGCAGTTTATATCCGGGGGGAATAACTGAAGCTTTCTTT
>TRBD1|TRBJ1-6|many|TRBV29-1
CSARTGTANSPLHF
TGCAGCGCCCGAACCGGGACAGCAAATTCACCCCTCCACTTT
>.|TRBJ2-3|few|TRBV11-2
CASSVGGSMGSKAGTDTQYF
TGTGCCAGCAGCGTAGGGGGGTCCATGGGGAGCAAGGCCGGCACAGATACGCAGTATTTT
>.|TRBJ2-1|many|TRBV7-2
CASSLAGYYNEQFF
TGTGCCAGCAGCTTAGCGGGCTACTACAATGAGCAGTTCTTC
>TRBD2|TRBJ2-1|.|TRBV6-2/TRBV6-3
CATAGLALSEQFF
TGTGCCACCGCGGGACTAGCCTTGAGTGAGCAGTTCTTC
>.|TRBJ1-1|.|TRBV10-3
CAISLRSDTEAFF
TGTGCCATCAGTCTACGATCGGACACTGAAGCTTTCTTT
>.|TRBJ2-3|.|TRBV15
CATSRDVELLTDTQYF
TGTGCCACCAGCAGAGATGTGGAGTTACTCACAGATACGCAGTATTTT
>.|TRBJ2-3|.|TRBV6-4
CGSSDSSDSLVSTDTQYF
TGTGGCAGCAGTGACTCGAGTGACAGTTTAGTTAGCACAGATACGCAGTATTTT
>.|TRBJ2-2|.|TRBV7-9
CASSHIPNTGELFF
TGTGCCAGCAGCCACATCCCCAACACCGGGGAGCTGTTTTTT
>TRBD1|TRBJ2-1|few|TRBV7-2
CASSPAGQGGNEQFF
TGTGCCAGCAGCCCAGCGGGACAGGGGGGCAATGAGCAGTTCTTC
>.|TRBJ2-5|.|TRBV7-2
CASSLAVGRGEETQYF
TGTGCCAGCAGCTTAGCGGTCGGCAGGGGGGAAGAGACCCAGTACTTC
>.|TRBJ1-2|.|TRBV7-9
CASSLPDRRNYGYTF
TGTGCCAGCAGCTTACCCGACAGGCGTAACTATGGCTACACCTTC
>.|TRBJ2-5|.|TRBV6-1
CASSDRSGPETQYF
TGTGCCAGCAGTGATAGATCGGGCCCAGAGACCCAGTACTTC
>TRBD1|TRBJ2-3|few|TRBV12-3/TRBV12-4
CASSLTGGSDTQYF
TGTGCCAGCAGTTTGACAGGGGGCTCAGATACGCAGTATTTT
>.|TRBJ1-5|few|TRBV20-1
CSAHRQTSNQPQHF
TGCAGTGCTCATCGGCAGACAAGCAATCAGCCCCAGCATTTT
>.|TRBJ2-1|many|TRBV28
CASSPDSSPYNEQFF
TGTGCCAGCAGCCCAGACTCCAGCCCTTACAATGAGCAGTTCTTC
>TRBD2|TRBJ2-2|few|TRBV5-1
CASSFGGRKDGELFF
TGCGCCAGCAGCTTCGGGGGGAGAAAGGACGGGGAGCTGTTTTTT
>.|TRBJ1-4|few|TRBV20-1
CSARSPGHLGEKLFF
TGCAGTGCTAGATCACCGGGACATCTTGGAGAAAAACTGTTTTTT
>TRBD1|TRBJ1-5|few|TRBV7-2
CASSYRQGAQPQHF
TGTGCCAGCAGCTATCGACAGGGGGCTCAGCCCCAGCATTTT
>.|TRBJ1-5|.|TRBV28
CASTESGGHSNQPQHF
TGTGCCAGCACGGAGTCGGGCGGTCATAGCAATCAGCCCCAGCATTTT
>.|TRBJ2-3|.|TRBV10-3
CAISPQGADTQYF
TGTGCCATCAGTCCCCAGGGAGCAGATACGCAGTATTTT
>.|TRBJ2-7|.|TRBV4-2
CASSGHRGGGEQYF
TGTGCCAGCAGCGGTCACAGGGGGGGAGGCGAGCAGTACTTC
>.|TRBJ1-5|.|TRBV20-1
CSAGRGAGNQPQHF
TGCAGTGCTGGCCGGGGCGCGGGCAATCAGCCCCAGCATTTT
>.|TRBJ2-1|few|TRBV28
CANSPRGGSGQFF
TGTGCCAACAGTCCAAGGGGTGGTTCGGGGCAGTTCTTC
>TRBD1|TRBJ2-7|few|TRBV30
CAWRTGTVRYEQYF
TGTGCCTGGAGGACCGGGACAGTGCGGTACGAGCAGTACTTC
>.|TRBJ2-3|.|TRBV5-1
CASSLNTGEDTQYF
TGCGCCAGCAGCTTGAATACGGGGGAAGATACGCAGTATTTT
>TRBD2|TRBJ2-1|.|TRBV20-1
CSARRRTSGYEQFF
TGCAGTGCTAGACGACGGACTAGCGGTTATGAGCAGTTCTTC
>.|TRBJ2-1|.|TRBV7-9
CASSLFHQVSYNEQFF
TGTGCCAGCAGCTTATTCCATCAGGTTTCTTACAATGAGCAGTTCTTC
>.|TRBJ2-7|few|TRBV28
CASSSAGNYEQYF
TGTGCCAGCAGTTCTGCAGGGAATTACGAGCAGTACTTC
>TRBD2|TRBJ2-1|few|TRBV20-1
CSAPRSSGSVYNNEQFF
TGCAGTGCTCCGAGGTCTAGCGGGAGCGTTTATAACAATGAGCAGTTCTTC
>.|TRBJ2-1|many|TRBV12-3/TRBV12-4
CASRAGQGRNEQFF
TGTGCCAGCAGGGCGGGTCAAGGCCGCAATGAGCAGTTCTTC
>.|TRBJ2-5|few|TRBV5-1
CASRLGVETQYF
TGCGCCAGCAGGCTGGGCGTAGAGACCCAGTACTTC
>.|TRBJ2-7|few|TRBV15
CATSGGTSSTHEQYF
TGTGCCACCAGCGGAGGGACTTCCTCGACCCACGAGCAGTACTTC
>.|TRBJ2-5|.|TRBV5-1
CASSATGTDRTQYF
TGCGCCAGCAGCGCCACCGGGACGGATCGGACCCAGTACTTC